The next 19 T cell receptor beta chains were all read from a single sample in a study of blood T cell repertoires in COVID-19. Clones were sequenced by immunoSEQ multiplex PCR, and TCRdb holds only the in-frame ones, with some missing. The table includes fewer than 350,000 clones, approximately 91% detected once. The sample was peripheral blood. All receptors derive from a man younger than 35 with active or convalescent COVID-19.

This clone has only one observation. The rearrangement links TRBV7-2 to TRBJ1-6, with D possibly matching TRBD1 (5 bases). CDR3 length: 14 amino acids. Between the trimmed V and J ends, which lost 7 bases and 10 bases, there was a span of 17 bases. Germline values: CDR1 SGHTA, CDR2 FQGNSA. The CDR3 region is CASTYLGVGSPLHF. DNA of the CDR3: TGTGCCAGCACTTATTTAGGGGTAGGCTCACCCCTCCACTTT.

The chain recombines TRBV18 with TRBJ1-4, with 7 bases matching TRBD1. Germline loops: CDR1 KGHSH, CDR2 LQKENI. CDR3 length: 17 residues. V was clipped by 3 bases and J by 7 bases; unmatched bases: 14. CDR3 sequence reads: CASSPGQGGPLGEKLFF. The CDR3 DNA reads as TGTGCCAGCTCACCGGGGCAGGGGGGCCCCCTGGGTGAAAAACTGTTTTTT.

This clone appeared once. J is TRBJ1-5 and V is TRBV4-1; 10 nucleotides agree with TRBD1. The CDR3 loop spans 15 amino acids. CDR1 is MGHRA, CDR2 YSYEKL, per germline. Trimming removed 4 bases from V and 7 bases from J; junction bases left unmatched: 7. CDR3 coding DNA: TGCGCCAGCAGCCCTTCCCCGGGACAGGGGCAGCCCCAGCATTTT. Protein: CASSPSPGQGQPQHF.

This chain joins TRBV9 and TRBJ2-3; 10 nucleotides agree with TRBD2. There are 16 residues in the CDR3. The V and J ends lost 2 bases and 10 bases, in that order; junction bases with no gene match: 13. Germline V gene data show CDR1 as SGDLS and CDR2 as YYNGEE. CDR3 loop: CASSVSSGGPEGAQYF. The CDR3 region has the DNA TGTGCCAGCAGCGTCTCTAGCGGGGGCCCGGAGGGAGCGCAGTATTTT.

V and J are TRBV9 and TRBJ1-5; maybe TRBD1 (5 bases). The CDR3 covers 15 residues. CDR1 is SGDLS, CDR2 YYNGEE, per germline. V lost 0 bases and J 2 bases, leaving 9 bases between the germline ends. CDR3 protein: CASSVGPGGNQPQHF. DNA for the CDR3: TGTGCCAGCAGCGTAGGTCCGGGGGGCAATCAGCCCCAGCATTTT.

CDR3: CASSVDAGDLHRGGYTF. The CDR3 DNA follows: TGTGCCAGCAGCGTAGACGCAGGAGACCTCCACAGGGGAGGCTACACCTTC. V usage is TRBV9 and J usage is TRBJ1-2, with 7 bases aligning to TRBD1. Germline CDR1 and CDR2: SGDLS and YYNGEE. Trimming removed 0 bases from V and 8 bases from J; junction bases left unmatched: 16. The length of the CDR3 is 17 residues.

This clone came up once. The chain combines TRBV25-1 with TRBJ1-2, with TRBD1 as a possible D gene (6 bases). CDR3 size: 14 residues. V lost 8 bases and J lost 0, with 13 bases in between. CDR1 is MGHDK and CDR2 is SYGVNS in the germline V gene. As DNA, the CDR3 is TGTGCCAGCTCTTTACAGGGTTCTAACTATGGCTACACCTTC. It encodes CASSLQGSNYGYTF.

This clone was recorded a few times. The V and J genes are TRBV11-1 and TRBJ1-5; TRBD1 matches 7 bases. CDR1 and CDR2 (germline): SGHAT, FQDESV (reference sequence). This CDR3 is built from 16 residues. V gave up 4 bases and J gave up 0 bases; unmatched junction bases: 6. CDR3 loop: CASSSRGQPSNQPQHF. DNA for the CDR3: TGTGCCAGCAGCTCCCGGGGACAGCCTAGCAATCAGCCCCAGCATTTT.

The J gene is TRBJ1-1, the V gene TRBV5-1; 9 bases line up with TRBD1. CDR3 size: 15 residues. CDR1 is SGHRS, CDR2 YFSETQ, per germline. The V segment lost 0 bases and the J segment 7 bases; nucleotides outside the gene matches: 7. The CDR3 nucleotides read TGCGCCAGCAGCTTGGAGATAGGGACAGGGAGTGAAGCTTTCTTT. This gives the protein CASSLEIGTGSEAFF.

The chain carries TRBV4-3 and TRBJ1-2, with TRBD1 as a possible D gene (6 bases). Per the germline V gene, CDR1 is LGHNA and CDR2 is YSLEER. The CDR3 has 15 residues. V was clipped by 0 bases and J by 1 base, with 9 bases between them. As DNA, the CDR3 is TGCGCCAGCAGCCAAGATGAGGGGGTTAACTATGGCTACACCTTC. Amino acids: CASSQDEGVNYGYTF.

The chain carries TRBV7-2 and TRBJ1-5; possibly TRBD1 for D (6 bases). The V and J ends lost 5 bases and 3 bases respectively, with 14 bases between them. This CDR3 spans 15 amino acids. The germline gives CDR1 SGHTA, CDR2 FQGNSA. CDR3 coding DNA: TGTGCCAGCAGCCCTAGAGGGGGGGCCAATCAGCCCCAGCATTTT. Translating gives CASSPRGGANQPQHF.

The chain carries TRBV4-1 and TRBJ2-2; the match to TRBD1 covers 8 bases. The junction had 17 bases not matched to a gene; V was cut back by 4 bases and J by 4 bases. The CDR3 is 19 residues long. Germline assignment: CDR1 MGHRA and CDR2 YSYEKL. Here the CDR3 DNA reads TGCGCCAGCAGCCCTCCGGCCTCGGGTCCAGGGGGCTCCACCGGGGAGCTGTTTTTT. It specifies CASSPPASGPGGSTGELFF.

This chain links TRBV19 with TRBJ1-1, with TRBD1 as a possible D gene (6 bases). This CDR3 spans 12 amino acids. Germline CDR1 is LNHDA and CDR2 is SQIVND (reference sequence). V was shortened by 8 bases and J by 5 bases, with 12 bases between the two germline ends. The DNA of the CDR3 is TGTGCCAGTTCATGGGGGCTAACTGAAGCTTTCTTT. Amino acid sequence: CASSWGLTEAFF.

There are a few counts of this clone. The chain carries TRBV4-3 and TRBJ2-3; TRBD2 matches at 8 bases. Germline-derived CDR1 and CDR2 are LGHNA and YSLEER. The junction had 11 bases not matched to a gene; V was cut back by 2 bases and J by 1 base. The CDR3 sequence is 18 residues long. The CDR3 DNA sequence: TGCGCCAGCAGCCAATTGAGCGGGGGCCTTCAACGCACAGATACGCAGTATTTT. The encoded protein is CASSQLSGGLQRTDTQYF.

V and J are TRBV12-5 and TRBJ2-3; 9 nucleotides agree with TRBD2. V trimming: 4 bases; J trimming: 2 bases; junction bases outside the gene matches: 19. CDR3 length: 20 amino acids. In germline, CDR1 is LGHNT, CDR2 FRNRAP. In DNA form, the CDR3 reads TGTGCTAGTGGTTCAATTACTTCCCCCGCGCCGGGACTAGCCACAGATACGCAGTATTTT. It codes for CASGSITSPAPGLATDTQYF. Full variable domain (rest looked up from reference TRBV12-5 and TRBJ2-3): DARVTQTPRHKVTEMGQEVTMRCQPILGHNTVFWYRQTMMQGLELLAYFRNRAPLDDSGMPKDRFSAEMPDATLATLKIQPSEPRDSAVYFCASGSITSPAPGLATDTQYFGPGTRLTVL.

The chain combines TRBV4-3 with TRBJ2-5, with 8 bases lining up with TRBD1. CDR1 and CDR2 (germline): LGHNA, YSLEER. Losses at the gene ends were 1 base for V and 5 bases for J; bases not matched to a gene: 6. This CDR3 spans 15 amino acids. The CDR3 DNA reads as TGCGCCAGCAGCCAAGTAGACAGGGGAGGCGAGACCCAGTACTTC. Protein product: CASSQVDRGGETQYF.

This sequence joins TRBV2 and TRBJ1-1; D remains ambiguous. CDR1 is SNHLY and CDR2 is FYNNEI in the germline V gene. Trimming cost V 3 bases and J 6 bases, with 11 bases left between them. The CDR3 extends over 13 amino acids. This CDR3 reads CASSDLRSPEAFF. The DNA for the CDR3 is TGTGCCAGCAGTGATCTGCGGTCCCCTGAAGCTTTCTTT.

This clone was counted once. The chain carries TRBV9 and TRBJ1-1, with TRBD1 as a possible D gene (5 bases). CDR1 SGDLS and CDR2 YYNGEE come from the germline V gene. The CDR3 length is 15 residues. V was clipped by 2 bases and J by 4 bases, with 15 bases between them. This CDR3 reads CASSVDGGLGTEAFF. CDR3 DNA: TGTGCCAGCAGCGTGGACGGGGGATTGGGCACTGAAGCTTTCTTT.

Remarks on this clone: This sample also contains other DNA sequences that code for the same CDR3. This sequence joins TRBV5-5 and TRBJ1-1; the D is unclear. Trimming stripped 0 bases from V and 5 bases from J, with 8 bases between. The CDR3 consists of 13 residues. Germline-derived CDR1 and CDR2 are SGHKS and YYEKEE (reference sequence). CDR3 DNA sequence: TGTGCCAGCAGCTTGGGAGGTTCGACTGAAGCTTTCTTT. It translates to CASSLGGSTEAFF.